These 28 T cell receptor beta chains came from one sample sequenced in a study of shared clonotypes between healthy human individuals. Assay used: immunoSEQ multiplex PCR; TCRdb lists only in-frame clones, some missing. This sample has 550,000 to 650,000 clones; 90% to 97% occur once, and the top ten carry 0.11%. CD45RO negativity and positive selection for CCR7 defined naive CD8 cells, a population that excluded terminally differentiated effector memory CD45RA+ cells. The sample comprised naive CD8+ T cells sorted from blood. These receptor sequences come from a woman in her 30s in good health.

This clone came up once. This chain joins TRBV30 and TRBJ2-3, with TRBD2 identical over 11 bases. CDR3 length: 13 residues. Trimming at V came to 6 bases and at J to 8 bases, leaving 7 bases not matched to a gene. The germline V gene has CDR1 GTSNPN and CDR2 SVGIG (reference sequence). This chain's CDR3 is CACIAGGPGTQYF. The CDR3 DNA sequence: TGTGCCTGCATAGCGGGAGGGCCGGGTACGCAGTATTTT.

The chain combines TRBV19 with TRBJ2-2; perhaps TRBD1 as D (5 bases). The germline V gene has CDR1 LNHDA and CDR2 SQIVND (reference sequence). CDR3 length: 16 amino acids. V was shortened by 3 bases and J by 1 base, with 12 bases between the two germline ends. CDR3 coding DNA: TGTGCCAGTAGTATCGAGACAGACAGGAACACCGGGGAGCTGTTTTTT. Translation gives CASSIETDRNTGELFF.

The CDR3 DNA follows: TGCGCCAGCAGCCAAGATTCGCTAGCTGAAGCTTTCTTT. Amino acid sequence: CASSQDSLAEAFF. The V and J genes are TRBV4-1 and TRBJ1-1; D unresolved. CDR1 MGHRA and CDR2 YSYEKL come from the germline V gene. The CDR3 consists of 13 residues. V gave up 0 bases and J gave up 6 bases, with 8 bases separating them.

The chain recombines TRBV14 with TRBJ2-1, with 10 positions matching TRBD2. Germline loops: CDR1 SGHDN, CDR2 FVKESK. This CDR3 comprises 15 residues. Trimming removed 0 bases from V and 15 bases from J; junction bases left unmatched: 11. This chain's CDR3 is CASSQDEREGRYRFF. The CDR3 nucleotides are TGTGCCAGCAGCCAAGATGAGCGGGAGGGCCGTTATCGGTTCTTC.

CDR3 amino acids: CASEPKPQTGASDTYEQYF. Here the CDR3 DNA reads TGTGCCAGCGAACCTAAGCCTCAAACGGGGGCTAGCGACACCTACGAGCAGTACTTC. The chain uses TRBV2 and TRBJ2-7; possibly TRBD1 or TRBD2 for D (6 bases each). The CDR3 runs to 19 residues. CDR1 SNHLY and CDR2 FYNNEI come from the germline V gene. V shed 8 bases and J shed 2 bases, with 31 bases lying between them.

The J gene is TRBJ1-2, the V gene TRBV28, with 10 bases aligning to TRBD1. The CDR3 runs 14 residues. The ends lost 4 bases at V and 7 bases at J; junction bases unmatched: 6. Germline CDR1 MDHEN, CDR2 SYDVKM. CDR3 in DNA: TGTGCCAGCAGTTCCGGGACAGGGGTATTTGGCTACACCTTC. Translation gives CASSSGTGVFGYTF.

The CDR3 reads CASSSLFTDTQYF. In DNA, the CDR3 is TGTGCCAGCAGTTCCCTATTCACAGATACGCAGTATTTT. The chain combines TRBV6-5 with TRBJ2-3; D is undetermined. The germline CDR1 and CDR2 sequences are MNHEY and SVGAGI. Trimming pared 4 bases from V and 2 bases from J, leaving 7 bases between. This CDR3 contains 13 residues.

A remark on this clone: Other DNA variants within this sample encode the same CDR3. The rearrangement uses TRBV9 and TRBJ1-4; D gene ambiguous. This CDR3 comprises 13 residues. V was clipped by 0 bases and J by 2 bases, with 2 bases between them. Looked up from germline, CDR1 is SGDLS and CDR2 is YYNGEE. CDR3 DNA: TGTGCCAGCAGCGTAGGCACTAATGAAAAACTGTTTTTT. It codes for CASSVGTNEKLFF.

This rearrangement joins TRBV5-1 to TRBJ2-2; 11 bases map to TRBD2. Looked up from germline, CDR1 is SGHRS and CDR2 is YFSETQ. V dropped 5 bases and J dropped 7; count of bases not matched to a gene: 10. The CDR3 is made up of 16 amino acids. The CDR3 sequence is CASRSTSGSLIGELFF. CDR3 coding DNA: TGCGCCAGCAGGTCTACTAGCGGGAGTTTGATCGGGGAGCTGTTTTTT.

A few counts support this clone. The chain carries TRBV7-9 and TRBJ1-4; the match to TRBD1 covers 9 bases. The CDR3 spans 15 residues. Trimming cost V 0 bases and J 6 bases; bases outside gene matches: 2. Germline CDR1 reads SEHNR; CDR2 reads FQNEAQ (reference sequence). The CDR3 sequence is CASSLAGQGHEKLFF. The CDR3 DNA reads as TGTGCCAGCAGCTTAGCGGGACAGGGACATGAAAAACTGTTTTTT.

This rearrangement joins TRBV15 to TRBJ2-6; 10 positions match TRBD1. This CDR3 is 18 amino acids long. In germline, CDR1 is LNHNV, CDR2 YYDKDF (reference sequence). J lost 2 bases, V lost 4 bases, and 8 bases had no gene match. CDR3 bases: TGTGCCACCAGCAAAGACGAGACAGGGGGCGCTGGGGCCAACGTCCTGACTTTC. As protein: CATSKDETGGAGANVLTF.

The chain combines TRBV28 with TRBJ2-7; 10 nucleotides align to TRBD2. This CDR3 comprises 14 residues. The germline CDR1 and CDR2 sequences are MDHEN and SYDVKM. Trimming removed 7 bases from V and 0 bases from J; junction bases left unmatched: 3. This CDR3 is CASTIAGGSYEQYF. The CDR3 DNA reads TGTGCCAGCACCATAGCGGGAGGCTCCTACGAGCAGTACTTC.

This rearrangement joins TRBV2 to TRBJ2-1; 10 bases are a match to TRBD2. CDR1 and CDR2 (germline): SNHLY, FYNNEI. The CDR3 runs 14 residues. V lost 3 bases, J lost 4 bases, and 0 bases stayed unmatched. CDR3 sequence (DNA): TGTGCCAGCAGTGAGGGACTAGCGTACAATGAGCAGTTCTTC. Translating gives CASSEGLAYNEQFF.

J is TRBJ2-7 and V is TRBV6-6; possible D gene TRBD1, 6 bases. Germline lookup yields CDR1 MNHNY and CDR2 SVGAGI (reference sequence). Between the trimmed V and J ends, which lost 6 bases and 2 bases, there was a span of 17 bases. The CDR3 covers 15 residues. CDR3 sequence: CASRHLEAGAYEQYF. The DNA of the CDR3 is TGTGCCAGCAGACACCTTGAGGCAGGGGCCTACGAGCAGTACTTC.

V usage is TRBV4-1 and J usage is TRBJ2-2; TRBD1 or TRBD2 may be the D gene (5 bases each). V was cut by 7 bases and J by 8 bases, with 14 bases left in between. The CDR3 totals 13 residues. Germline V lookup: CDR1 MGHRA, CDR2 YSYEKL. CDR3 amino acids: CASMSYGAGELFF. Written as DNA, the CDR3 is TGCGCCAGCATGAGTTACGGGGCGGGGGAGCTGTTTTTT.

This chain links TRBV5-1 with TRBJ2-3; either TRBD1 or TRBD2 may supply D (5 bases each). The CDR3 length is 14 residues. Germline V lookup: CDR1 SGHRS, CDR2 YFSETQ. V lost 1 base and J 1 base, leaving 7 bases between the germline ends. This CDR3 is CASSLMGGTDTQYF. The CDR3, as DNA: TGCGCCAGCAGCTTGATGGGGGGCACAGATACGCAGTATTTT.

This clone was observed a single time. The chain carries TRBV18 and TRBJ2-7, with D perhaps TRBD1 (6 bases). The CDR3 spans 14 residues. Germline lookup yields CDR1 KGHSH and CDR2 LQKENI. Trimming stripped 3 bases from V and 7 bases from J, with 16 bases between. CDR3 residues: CASSPGHRENEQYF. The CDR3 DNA is TGTGCCAGCTCACCGGGACACAGGGAGAATGAGCAGTACTTC.

V gene TRBV19 combines with J gene TRBJ2-7; D is perhaps TRBD2 (6 bases). The V end was cut by 2 bases, the J end by 0 bases, with 11 bases between. This CDR3 region has 15 residues. The V gene's germline CDR1 is LNHDA and CDR2 SQIVND (reference sequence). The chain's CDR3 is CASSIYDGSSYEQYF. DNA of the CDR3: TGTGCCAGTAGTATATACGACGGGAGCTCCTACGAGCAGTACTTC.

This chain uses TRBV27 with TRBJ2-1, with 12 nucleotides matching TRBD2. The CDR3 spans 15 residues. The J segment lost 9 bases and the V segment lost 5 bases, leaving 8 bases of the junction unmatched. Germline V CDR1 and CDR2: MNHEY, SMNVEV (reference sequence). The CDR3 sequence is CASSLLAGGLGEQFF. The DNA of the CDR3 is TGTGCCAGCAGTCTACTAGCGGGAGGTCTCGGTGAGCAGTTCTTC.

The chain uses TRBV10-2 and TRBJ2-7, with 7 bases matching TRBD1. The length of the CDR3 is 13 residues. Germline lookup yields CDR1 WSHSY and CDR2 SAAADI. Unmatched junction bases numbered 3, after V lost 6 bases and J lost 1 base. This chain's CDR3 is CASREGQSYEQYF. In DNA form, the CDR3 reads TGCGCCAGCAGAGAGGGACAGTCCTACGAGCAGTACTTC.

The chain joins TRBV20-1 to TRBJ2-7, with 9 bases lining up with TRBD2. This CDR3 is built from 10 residues. Germline V CDR1 and CDR2: DFQATT, SNEGSKA (reference sequence). CDR3 bases: TGCAGCAGCGGGGGGTACGAGCAGTACTTC. This gives the protein CSSGGYEQYF.

This sequence joins TRBV6-1 and TRBJ2-1, with 8 bases aligning to TRBD1. CDR1 and CDR2 (germline): MNHNS, SASEGT. The CDR3 length is 16 residues. With V trimmed by 4 bases and J by 2 bases, 7 bases remained unmatched. The CDR3 loop reads CASSGWTGSPYNEQFF. The CDR3 DNA reads TGTGCCAGCAGTGGATGGACAGGGTCTCCCTACAATGAGCAGTTCTTC.

The gene calls are TRBV19 and TRBJ1-2; D is unresolved. This CDR3 is 14 amino acids long. Germline CDR1 and CDR2: LNHDA and SQIVND (reference sequence). V gave up 3 bases and J gave up 2 bases, with 10 bases separating them. In DNA, the CDR3 is TGTGCCAGTAGTATCCCTCCAGAGAACTATGGCTACACCTTC. Translating gives CASSIPPENYGYTF. Based on the CDR3 plus reference TRBV19 and TRBJ1-2, the full variable domain is DGGITQSPKYLFRKEGQNVTLSCEQNLNHDAMYWYRQDPGQGLRLIYYSQIVNDFQKGDIAEGYSVSREKKESFPLTVTSAQKNPTAFYLCASSIPPENYGYTFGSGTRLTVV.

The count of this clone is one. This chain connects TRBV28 to TRBJ2-5; tentative D call: TRBD2 (6 bases). The CDR3 runs 14 residues. The germline V gene has CDR1 MDHEN and CDR2 SYDVKM. The V gene lost 3 bases and the J gene lost 4 bases, with 12 bases spanning the gap. The CDR3 reads CASSFSLEGETQYF. CDR3 sequence (DNA): TGTGCCAGCAGTTTTAGCTTGGAGGGAGAGACCCAGTACTTC.

The rearrangement joins TRBV6-1 to TRBJ2-7, with no clear D. This CDR3 is 13 amino acids long. Germline values: CDR1 MNHNS, CDR2 SASEGT. V was trimmed by 6 bases and J by 3 bases, leaving 12 bases between them. CDR3 in amino acids: CASSDTWNYEQYF. DNA for the CDR3: TGTGCCAGCAGCGATACGTGGAACTACGAGCAGTACTTC.

This clone was seen only once. The chain couples TRBV4-1 to TRBJ2-1, with 9 bases that match TRBD1. Per the germline V gene, CDR1 is MGHRA and CDR2 is YSYEKL. V shed 3 bases and J 5 bases; nucleotides not matched to a gene: 8. The CDR3 sequence is 16 residues long. As DNA, the CDR3 is TGCGCCAGCAGCCATTTACCGGGACAGGGAAACAATGAGCAGTTCTTC. Encoded protein: CASSHLPGQGNNEQFF.

The chain couples TRBV4-2 to TRBJ2-7; 10 bases line up with TRBD1. This CDR3 contains 17 residues. The V gene end was trimmed by 4 bases and the J gene end by 6 bases; junction bases not matched to a gene: 15. The germline gives CDR1 LGHNA, CDR2 YNFKEQ. The CDR3 DNA follows: TGTGCCAGCAGCCTAGATCCATCCGGGACAGGGGTGGGCGAGCAGTACTTC. This gives the protein CASSLDPSGTGVGEQYF.

V and J are TRBV4-2 and TRBJ2-1; TRBD2 matches at 9 bases. The germline V gene has CDR1 LGHNA and CDR2 YNFKEQ. V trimming: 2 bases; J trimming: 4 bases; junction bases outside the gene matches: 6. This CDR3 is built from 16 residues. As DNA, the CDR3 is TGTGCCAGCAGCCAAACAACTAGCGGGCGGTACAATGAGCAGTTCTTC. It codes for CASSQTTSGRYNEQFF.